The clone carrying this T cell receptor (beta chain) was picked up one time. The antigen remains unidentified. The data are from a study of cytomegalovirus exposure and HLA in healthy donors. Study-wide results and caveats: An apparent linkage of common viral pathogens to several of the most significant clusters emerged in a later analysis. The study labeled 150 to 200 TCR beta chains cytomegalovirus-associated.

The PCR was carried out with 60 Vbeta primers and 13 Jbeta primers. Profiled with immunoSEQ multiplex PCR; TCRdb holds only in-frame clones, not every one. The data contain about 180,000 clones, about four fifths of them singletons. Donors counted as nominally healthy when sampled, yet unrecorded immune exposures were likely. With 4 bases clipped from V and 7 bases from J, the junction kept 6 bases outside the gene matches. The germline gives CDR1 SGDLS, CDR2 YYNGEE. The CDR3 spans 14 residues. This chain joins TRBV9 and TRBJ2-7; 12 bases are a match to TRBD1. The sample taken for sequencing was PBMCs. The clonotype originates from a woman in her twenties or thirties in good health and CMV-seronegative. Here the CDR3 reads CASSRGTGGQEQYF. CDR3 nucleotide sequence: TGTGCCAGCAGCCGCGGGACAGGGGGCCAAGAGCAGTACTTC.